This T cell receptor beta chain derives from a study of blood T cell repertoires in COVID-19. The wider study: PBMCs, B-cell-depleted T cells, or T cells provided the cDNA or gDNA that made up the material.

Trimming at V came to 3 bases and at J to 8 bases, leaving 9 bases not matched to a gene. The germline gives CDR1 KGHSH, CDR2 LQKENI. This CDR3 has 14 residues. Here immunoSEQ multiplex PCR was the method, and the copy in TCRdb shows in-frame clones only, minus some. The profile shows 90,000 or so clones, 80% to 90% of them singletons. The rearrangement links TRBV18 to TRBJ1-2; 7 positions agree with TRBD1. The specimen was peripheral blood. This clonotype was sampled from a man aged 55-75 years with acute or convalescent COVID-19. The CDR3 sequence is CASSPTDRVSGYTF. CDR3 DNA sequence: TGTGCCAGCTCACCCACTGACAGGGTAAGCGGCTACACCTTC. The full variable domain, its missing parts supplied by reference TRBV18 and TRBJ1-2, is NAGVMQNPRHLVRRRGQEARLRCSPMKGHSHVYWYRQLPEEGLKFMVYLQKENIIDESGMPKERFSAEFPKEGPSILRIQQVVRGDSAAYFCASSPTDRVSGYTFGSGTRLTVV.